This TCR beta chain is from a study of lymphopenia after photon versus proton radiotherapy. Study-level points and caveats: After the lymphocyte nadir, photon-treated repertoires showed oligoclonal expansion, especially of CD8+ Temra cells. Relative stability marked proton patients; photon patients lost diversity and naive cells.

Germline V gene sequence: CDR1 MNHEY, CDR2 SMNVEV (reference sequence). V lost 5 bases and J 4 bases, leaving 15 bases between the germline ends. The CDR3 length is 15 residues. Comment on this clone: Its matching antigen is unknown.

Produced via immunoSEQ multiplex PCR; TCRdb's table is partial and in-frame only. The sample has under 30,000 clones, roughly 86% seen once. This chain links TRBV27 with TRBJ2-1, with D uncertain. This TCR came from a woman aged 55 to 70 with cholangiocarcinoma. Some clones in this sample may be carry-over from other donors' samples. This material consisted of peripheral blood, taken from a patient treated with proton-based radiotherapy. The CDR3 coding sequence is TGTGCCAGCAGTCCCCGCCCAGCGCCATACAATGAGCAGTTCTTC. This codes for CASSPRPAPYNEQFF.